This record concerns one T cell receptor beta chain sequence. Its antigen remains unidentified. This sample was included in a study of shared clonotypes between healthy human individuals. Overall study findings and caveats: Genetic and exposure-history diversity was limited by the small donor number. Sampling covered nothing but blood. Tissue TCR repertoires likely differ from those found in blood.

The authors ran unsorted PBMC replicate PCRs on 300 ng DNA, about 30,000 T cell genomes. Data came from immunoSEQ multiplex PCR; TCRdb stores just in-frame clones and leaves some out. The sample has about 490,000 clones, almost 80% seen once. Everyone who donated was a Caucasian adult who lived in Nashville, Tennessee. Germline CDR1 and CDR2: MNHEY and SMNVEV (reference sequence). V was cut by 0 bases and J by 4 bases, with 7 bases left in between. The CDR3 spans 13 residues. The chain has TRBV27 and TRBJ2-7; D not resolved. Source material: PBMCs. The receptor's source is a middle-aged woman in good health. Some clones in this sample may be carry-over from other donors' samples. DNA for the CDR3: TGTGCCAGCAGTTTATCTGCAGGTTACGAGCAGTACTTC. Its protein product is CASSLSAGYEQYF.